Sequencing of this T cell receptor (beta chain) was carried out in a study of cytotoxic CD8 clonotypes in ibrutinib-treated CLL (dated by TCRdb to the early 2020s). Looking at the study overall: The cohort was composed of under 12 relapsed/refractory and roughly 16 treatment-naive patients; IGHV unmutated status was identified in under 18 patients. Partial responses were observed in roughly 24 patients and complete responses in 2; after a median follow-up of around 68 months, remission was maintained in approximately 15 patients and progression was observed in approximately 12. Cryopreserved peripheral blood mononuclear cells were collected at three points: before therapy, at response, and at either sustained remission or disease progression. On average, each sample had some 250,000 productive templates and around 100,000 productive rearrangements. Response samples were taken after a median of roughly 12 months on treatment, ranging from roughly 6 to 36 months. Every sample from remission and from progressive disease was obtained while the patients were still on ibrutinib. Longitudinal samples were obtainable from about 30% of the roughly 90 participants in the trial. Overall study results and their limits: At baseline, clonality was higher than in age-matched healthy donors and showed a strong correlation with circulating CD8+ T-cell counts. Public clonotypes were rare and either contracted or stayed stable during treatment, and the rise in clonality at ibrutinib response reflected the expansion of private clonotypes. Sustained-remission and progressing patients did not have matched sampling times, and lymph node repertoires were not examined. Clonality increased at ibrutinib response, stayed stable in sustained remission, and fell back toward baseline at progression.

On a MiSeq, deep resolution sequencing aimed for a depth between 1 in 1 million and 1 in 200,000 T cells, with each clonotype covered roughly 10x on average. The immunoSEQ hsTCRB Kit was used to generate the TCR beta libraries. Turning to the authors' computational methods: The data were analyzed with ImmunoSEQ Analyzer and ImmunoSEQ Data Assistant, and V, D and J gene assignments followed IMGT definitions. Clonality, with values ranging from 0 to 1, was calculated as one minus the normalized Shannon entropy of productive rearrangement frequencies. Public clonotype analysis was restricted to overrepresented clonotypes comprising at least 0.05% of each patient's repertoire. Roughly 13 repertoires from age-matched healthy donors, obtained from immuneACCESS, served as clonality controls. TCRdb re-hosts the immuneACCESS table, in-frame sequences only. Its copies lack some clones; in the studies checked, an unresolved V gene accounts for under half of them, and the cause for the rest is not known. V and J calls and clone size are those listed in that table; D and trimming were worked out from the DNA. Within this sample are about 120,000 clones, with under 70% of them counted one time only. The top ten clonotypes cover about 40% of the sample.

This clone was seen only once. Its antigen is not yet known. There are no base qualities to consult, and no much larger clone falls within one base. The time point label corresponds to: around 25 months on ibrutinib. For TCR beta library preparation, around 2 micrograms of genomic DNA were isolated from cryopreserved PBMCs. Longitudinal blood samples from CLL patients receiving ibrutinib monotherapy were subjected to high-throughput TCR beta sequencing. The patients took part in an open-label, single-center phase 2 trial of ibrutinib monotherapy. The germline V gene encodes CDR1 MNHEY and CDR2 SVGAGI. The V and J ends are trimmed by 0 bases and 2 bases, leaving 10 bases between them. Taken from cysteine to phenylalanine, the CDR3 has 15 residues. Only CDR3 DNA is held: 45 bases, read in frame from base 1.

Recombination linked TRBV6-5 to TRBJ1-2; a tentative D match to TRBD1 spans 5 bases. The receptor comes from a human donor with chronic lymphocytic leukemia. Sequencing used PBMCs, obtained after 24 months of ibrutinib treatment. The CDR3 region has the sequence CASSYSGATNYGYTF. The DNA reads as follows: TGTGCCAGCAGTTACTCTGGGGCTACGAACTATGGCTACACCTTC.